This TCR beta chain is drawn from a study of blood T cell repertoires in COVID-19. Participants came from roughly 24 US areas, aged roughly 18 to 90 years. Per germline, CDR1 LNHDA and CDR2 SQIVND (reference sequence). This CDR3 has 15 amino acids. V dropped 3 bases and J dropped 1; count of bases not matched to a gene: 1. This clone has only one observation. Profiled with immunoSEQ multiplex PCR; TCRdb holds only in-frame clones, not every one. Here the sample spans about 210,000 clones, approximately 81% being singletons. The rearrangement joins TRBV19 to TRBJ1-3; 9 bases match TRBD1. This sequence was found in a man aged 40-49 years who had recovered from COVID-19. The sequenced material came from PBMCs or T cells enriched from blood (not recorded which). Written as DNA, the CDR3 is TGTGCCAGTAGTATGACAGGGGGGTCTGGAAACACCATATATTTT. Protein sequence: CASSMTGGSGNTIYF.